This is a list of T cell receptor beta chains from one sample in a study of technical replicates of blood from several donors. Sequenced by immunoSEQ multiplex PCR; TCRdb stores in-frame clones only, minus some. The profile covers about 85,000 clones, with roughly 94% appearing a single time and approximately 0.25% taken by the ten largest. Sequencing used T cells isolated from PBMCs. Source of these receptors: a human donor in good health. CDR3s include the opening cysteine and the closing phenylalanine or tryptophan. D genes are given only for firm matches. Rows may omit the clone size; those that give it use once, few, many or a size class.

V,size,J,D,CDR3,DNA
TRBV19,NA,TRBJ1-5,NA,CASRILGERNQPQHF,TGTGCCAGTAGGATCCTAGGGGAAAGGAATCAGCCCCAGCATTTT
TRBV4-1,NA,TRBJ2-3,TRBD1,CASSQVGQGPPADTQYF,TGCGCCAGCAGCCAAGTGGGACAGGGTCCGCCCGCAGATACGCAGTATTTT
TRBV7-9,once,TRBJ1-6,NA,CASSFSSRGAISYNSPLHF,TGTGCCAGCAGCTTTAGTTCGCGGGGGGCAATCTCCTATAATTCACCCCTCCACTTT
TRBV7-8,NA,TRBJ2-6,NA,CASSVNRVGANVLTF,TGTGCCAGCAGCGTGAACAGGGTTGGGGCCAACGTCCTGACTTTC
TRBV7-3,once,TRBJ2-2,TRBD2,CASSPGSGGIYTGELFF,TGTGCCAGCAGCCCAGGGAGCGGGGGTATATACACCGGGGAGCTGTTTTTT
TRBV14,NA,TRBJ2-3,NA,CASSQDTGYGTDTQYF,TGTGCCAGCAGCCAAGATACAGGCTATGGCACAGATACGCAGTATTTT
TRBV18,NA,TRBJ1-3,TRBD1,CASSSIPGQSSGNTIYF,TGTGCCAGCTCATCCATTCCGGGACAGAGCTCTGGAAACACCATATATTTT
TRBV6-1,NA,TRBJ1-2,NA,CASSEAVAGAMGYGYTF,TGTGCCAGCAGTGAAGCAGTCGCGGGGGCGATGGGCTATGGCTACACCTTC
TRBV6-5,NA,TRBJ2-3,NA,CASSYSLDRYTDTQYF,TGTGCCAGCAGTTACTCTCTGGACAGATACACAGATACGCAGTATTTT
TRBV9,NA,TRBJ2-7,TRBD2,CASSGGGSYEQYF,TGTGCCAGCAGCGGCGGGGGGTCCTACGAGCAGTACTTC
TRBV27,NA,TRBJ2-7,TRBD2,CASRAGGYEQYF,TGTGCCAGCAGGGCGGGGGGCTACGAGCAGTACTTC
TRBV10-2,NA,TRBJ1-5,TRBD1,CASSGTGGYQPQHF,TGCGCCAGCAGTGGTACAGGGGGATATCAGCCCCAGCATTTT
TRBV29-1,NA,TRBJ1-4,TRBD1,CSVEDRDSAGANEKLFF,TGCAGCGTTGAAGATCGGGACAGCGCCGGAGCTAATGAAAAACTGTTTTTT
TRBV18,NA,TRBJ1-5,TRBD1,CASSPDWTGNNQPQHF,TGTGCCAGCTCACCAGACTGGACAGGTAACAATCAGCCCCAGCATTTT
TRBV4-2,NA,TRBJ2-3,TRBD1,CASSQPGTVRYF,TGTGCCAGCAGCCAACCCGGGACAGTACGGTATTTT
TRBV6-4,NA,TRBJ2-1,NA,CASSDSNDRYSNEQFF,TGTGCCAGCAGTGATTCGAATGATCGGTATTCCAATGAGCAGTTCTTC
TRBV7-9,NA,TRBJ2-1,TRBD1,CASSSVYRDREHVGNEQFF,TGTGCCAGCAGCTCCGTTTATCGGGACAGGGAACATGTGGGCAATGAGCAGTTCTTC
TRBV4-2,NA,TRBJ2-7,NA,CASSRMGGPYEQYF,TGTGCCAGCAGCCGAATGGGAGGACCATACGAGCAGTACTTC
TRBV28,NA,TRBJ1-1,TRBD1,CASRPGQHTEAFF,TGTGCCAGCAGGCCGGGACAGCACACTGAAGCTTTCTTT
TRBV6-4,NA,TRBJ1-5,TRBD1,CTNIQGILRQPQHF,TGTACCAACATACAGGGGATTCTTAGGCAGCCCCAGCATTTT
TRBV28,NA,TRBJ2-3,TRBD1,CASSPSRGGAGDTQYF,TGTGCCAGCAGCCCCAGCAGAGGGGGCGCGGGAGATACGCAGTATTTT
TRBV9,NA,TRBJ2-7,TRBD2,CASSMRGGLDEQYF,TGTGCCAGCAGCATGCGGGGGGGCCTCGACGAGCAGTACTTC
TRBV30,NA,TRBJ2-7,NA,CACRESSYEQYF,TGTGCTTGCAGGGAAAGCTCCTACGAGCAGTACTTC
TRBV6-5,NA,TRBJ2-1,NA,CASSYSGHEQFF,TGTGCCAGCAGTTACTCGGGCCATGAGCAGTTCTTC
TRBV9,NA,TRBJ2-7,NA,CASSVGTQGYEQYF,TGTGCCAGCAGCGTGGGGACACAAGGCTACGAGCAGTACTTC
TRBV9,NA,TRBJ2-5,TRBD2,CASSVDPMSSGGTPYF,TGTGCCAGCAGCGTAGATCCCATGTCTAGCGGGGGGACACCGTACTTC